This TCR beta chain came from a study of T cell responses to AZD1222 COVID-19 vaccine (dated by TCRdb to about 2021). For the study in its entirety: AZD1222 recipients whose second dose came at about 4 weeks and those whose second dose came at about 12 weeks were combined into one group, since spike-specific TCR depth and breadth did not differ between the two schedules. A total of 233 trial participants underwent TCR sequencing, of whom nearly 210 received two doses of AZD1222 and 26 received two doses of the MenACWY control vaccine. Enrollment into the trials was organized by age into subgroups of 18-55, 56-69 and 70-plus years, and those subgroups contained around 150, 28 and 57 TCR-sequenced participants, respectively. Here is what the overall study found, with its caveats: After two AZD1222 doses, spike-specific TCR breadth and depth were significantly higher than at day 0 and than in MenACWY recipients. Participants were mostly white British, with more females than males. The authors suggested clonal diversity may have been underestimated. Reportedly, close to half of the unique spike-specific TCRs recognized epitopes lying outside the regions that are mutated in the B.1.351 and B.1.1.7 variants. Conclusions about previously exposed vaccinees are limited, since just a handful of AZD1222 recipients were seropositive for SARS-CoV-2 at baseline. Because no samples from the day 14 peak response were available, repertoires could be characterized only after the peak T cell response. The whole spike protein was spanned by vaccine-associated CD4 TCRs, and dominant responses were seen in regions 160-218 and 743-854. The 56-69-year group was small, and its depth increase did not reach significance, likely because of low power.

The CDR3 regions of human TCRbeta chains were subjected to immunosequencing. As for the authors' bioinformatics: TCRs in the repertoires were compared against a reference library of SARS-CoV-2-specific TCRs that had been generated with the MIRA antigen-specificity platform. Breadth was defined as the fraction of unique TCRs that were SARS-CoV-2-associated, and depth was defined as the fraction of total T cells that were SARS-CoV-2-associated. Using the MIRA data, each spike-specific TCR was assigned both to the spike region to which the TCR was reactive and to a CD4 or CD8 class. Log10-transformed breadth and depth values were compared by one-way ANOVA with Sidak's multiple comparisons tests. Not all clones reach the TCRdb copy of this immuneACCESS table, which keeps in-frame sequences only. Checked studies attribute under half of the gap to unresolved V genes and leave the rest unexplained. From that table come the V and J calls and clone size; the DNA was used to work out D and trimming. For this sample the table gives more than 95,000 clones, of which roughly nine tenths were detected only once. 7.5% of the sample is taken by the ten largest.

In light of the paper, this sample's time point label describes: baseline before first vaccination. Vaccinee samples came from UK trials COV001 and COV002, including a single-blind randomized controlled phase 2/3 trial of AZD1222 (ChAdOx1 nCoV-19) in healthy adults. For TCRbeta chain sequencing, PBMC samples were collected from trial participants at day 0 and at day 28 after the second dose. The CDR3 goes from the cysteine to the phenylalanine over 11 residues. Only the CDR3 portion is preserved as DNA: 33 bases, with reading frame beginning at the first base. Between the V and J ends, shortened by 8 bases and 4 bases respectively, the junction contains 6 bases. This clone was counted once. What antigen it recognizes has not been identified. Within one base of it there is no much larger clone, and no base qualities were kept.

This material consisted of peripheral blood, taken on day 0 of AZD1222 vaccination. This clonotype originated in an adult in good health. The sequence joins TRBV12-3 or TRBV12-4 to TRBJ2-1, with the D assignment possibly TRBD1 or TRBD2, given 5 matching bases for each. The CDR3 region: CASGGYNEQFF. The nucleotides are TGTGCCAGCGGGGGTTACAATGAGCAGTTCTTC.